The 10 T cell receptor beta chains below were found in one sample sequenced in a study of shared clonotypes between healthy human individuals. Measured with immunoSEQ multiplex PCR; TCRdb has only the in-frame clones, and not every one. The sample contains over a million clones, 95% to 99% of which appear only once. The sample was naive CD4+ T cells sorted from blood. This sample's subset: CD45RA+ positively selected. All receptors derive from a young man in good health.

The rearrangement joins TRBV10-3 to TRBJ2-5, with 8 bases matching TRBD1. The ends lost 6 bases at V and 2 bases at J; junction bases unmatched: 8. CDR3 length: 15 amino acids. The germline V gene has CDR1 ENHRY and CDR2 SYGVKD. CDR3 residues: CAIRSGQGGQETQYF. The CDR3, as DNA: TGTGCCATCAGATCCGGACAGGGTGGACAAGAGACCCAGTACTTC.

V is TRBV18 and J is TRBJ2-1; TRBD2 might be the D (6 bases). The CDR3 runs to 13 residues. The germline V gene encodes CDR1 KGHSH and CDR2 LQKENI. V lost 3 bases to trimming and J lost 8 bases, with 11 bases between them. The CDR3 DNA reads TGTGCCAGCTCACCGGGACTGATATATGAGCAGTTCTTC. It specifies CASSPGLIYEQFF.

The gene calls are TRBV7-2 and TRBJ2-7; D may be TRBD2 (6 bases). Germline CDR1 is SGHTA and CDR2 is FQGNSA. Deletions cut 7 bases from V and 1 base from J, with 11 bases between. The CDR3 has 13 residues. The CDR3 bases are TGTGCCAGCATGCGGGGCGGATCCTACGAGCAGTACTTC. Translation: CASMRGGSYEQYF.

This chain uses TRBV6-6 with TRBJ2-7; either TRBD1 or TRBD2 may fit D (5 bases each). This CDR3 region has 13 residues. V was shortened by 5 bases and J by 2 bases, with 10 bases between the two germline ends. The V gene's germline CDR1 is MNHNY and CDR2 SVGAGI (reference sequence). The DNA of the CDR3 is TGTGCCAGCAGTGGGGGTACCCCCTACGAGCAGTACTTC. Its protein product is CASSGGTPYEQYF.

This chain links TRBV19 with TRBJ1-5; D may be TRBD1 (6 bases). Germline V gene lookup returns CDR1 LNHDA and CDR2 SQIVND (reference sequence). Trimming pared 0 bases from V and 7 bases from J, leaving 16 bases between. This CDR3 has 16 residues. The CDR3 spells CASSIERGLPRQPQHF. The CDR3 DNA reads TGTGCCAGTAGTATAGAACGGGGGCTCCCAAGACAGCCCCAGCATTTT.

This clone was recorded once. This chain joins TRBV2 and TRBJ2-2, with a possible D match to TRBD1 (7 bases). CDR1 and CDR2 from the germline V gene are SNHLY and FYNNEI. V was clipped by 3 bases and J by 5 bases, with 13 bases between them. CDR3 length: 15 residues. The CDR3 nucleotides are TGTGCCAGCAGTGAGGAGGGGGCGAGGACCGGGGAGCTGTTTTTT. It is translated as CASSEEGARTGELFF.

V is TRBV19 and J is TRBJ1-2; D may be TRBD1 (6 bases). Between the trimmed V and J ends, which lost 5 bases and 2 bases, there was a span of 33 bases. Germline V lookup: CDR1 LNHDA, CDR2 SQIVND (reference sequence). The CDR3 sequence is 21 residues long. This CDR3 is CASSVSRGVGGAGSSNYGYTF. CDR3 DNA sequence: TGTGCCAGTAGTGTCAGCAGGGGCGTGGGCGGAGCTGGATCATCAAACTATGGCTACACCTTC.

The rearrangement joins TRBV27 to TRBJ2-7; TRBD2 is a possible D gene (5 bases). Trimming removed 7 bases from V and 2 bases from J, with 15 bases in between. The CDR3 extends over 14 amino acids. The germline gives CDR1 MNHEY, CDR2 SMNVEV (reference sequence). CDR3 amino acids: CASTEGLNPYEQYF. CDR3 nucleotides: TGTGCCAGCACCGAAGGACTGAATCCCTACGAGCAGTACTTC.

The chain has TRBV7-2 and TRBJ2-7; weak D call: TRBD2 (6 bases). V lost 2 bases and J 6 bases, leaving 11 bases between the germline ends. Germline V CDR1 and CDR2: SGHTA, FQGNSA. The CDR3 has 13 amino acids. CDR3 nucleotide sequence: TGTGCCAGCAGCTTACTTGTGGGAGGCGAGCAGTACTTC. Translating gives CASSLLVGGEQYF. Combining the CDR3 with reference TRBV7-2 and TRBJ2-7 gives the whole variable domain GAGVSQSPSNKVTEKGKDVELRCDPISGHTALYWYRQSLGQGLEFLIYFQGNSAPDKSGLPSDRFSAERTGGSVSTLTIQRTQQEDSAVYLCASSLLVGGEQYFGPGTRLTVT.

The gene calls are TRBV7-9 and TRBJ2-1, with a tentative D call TRBD2 (7 bases). The CDR3 is 17 amino acids. In germline, CDR1 is SEHNR, CDR2 FQNEAQ (reference sequence). Trimming took 4 bases from V and 6 from J, leaving 22 bases between them. Written as DNA, the CDR3 is TGTGCCAGCAGCTACCCCCTGTCCGGGGGGCGCGTCAATGAGCAGTTCTTC. Protein sequence: CASSYPLSGGRVNEQFF.